This T cell receptor beta chain is drawn from a study of CD8+ T cells in alopecia areata. In germline, CDR1 is SQVTM, CDR2 ANQGSEA. Trimming took 3 bases from V and 8 from J, leaving 7 bases between them. The CDR3 has 10 residues. Following extraction, RNA underwent reverse transcription to cDNA, which served as the sequencing template. The data were produced by immunoSEQ multiplex PCR, yet TCRdb's version contains in-frame clones alone and is incomplete. Of 200,000 to 250,000 clones in the sample, more than 45% were seen once. To note about this clone: Its matching antigen is unknown.

Treatment described: oral pan-JAK inhibitor, 5-10 mg twice daily. Findings and limits, study-wide: Mice gave a clearer picture of TCR sharing than patients did, possibly for HLA-related reasons. An increase in clonality over normal scalp was evident in lesional scalp, especially alopecia totalis/universalis.

The sequencing used CD4+ T cells sorted from blood, collected at week 4, from a patient treated with tofacitinib. This chain connects TRBV29-1 to TRBJ1-1; no reliable D call. The source is a human donor with alopecia areata. CDR3 sequence: CSVEQGEAFF. The DNA of the CDR3 is TGCAGCGTTGAGCAAGGCGAAGCTTTCTTT.